A single sample is the source of the 2 T cell receptor beta chains below, sequenced in a study of graft-versus-host responses after intestinal transplantation. Profiling relied on immunoSEQ multiplex PCR, and the TCRdb table lists in-frame clones only, not all of them. The sample lists tens of thousands of clones; around 93% were seen once. Their target antigens are unknown. The sequencing used unstimulated CD4+ T cells sorted from spleen or lymph node cells, collected before transplant. The receptor set was obtained from a human donor who was the organ donor for an intestinal transplant.

The chain has TRBV5-4 and TRBJ2-5; 9 nucleotides match TRBD1. The CDR3 totals 15 residues. From germline, CDR1 is SGHNT and CDR2 YYREEE (reference sequence). Unmatched junction bases numbered 3, after V lost 2 bases and J lost 1 base. CDR3 sequence: CASSLRTGVQETQYF. In DNA form, the CDR3 reads TGTGCCAGCAGCTTACGGACAGGGGTCCAAGAGACCCAGTACTTC.

The rearrangement uses TRBV28 and TRBJ1-6, with TRBD1 identical over 7 bases. This CDR3 region has 16 residues. J gave up 7 bases and V 5 bases, and 11 bases lay outside the gene matches. The germline V gene has CDR1 MDHEN and CDR2 SYDVKM. CDR3 protein: CASSLQTGMINSPLHF. The CDR3 DNA follows: TGTGCCAGCAGTCTACAGACAGGGATGATCAATTCACCCCTCCACTTT.